This TCR beta chain came from a study of CD8+ T cells in alopecia areata. The wider study: Scoring treated patients' severity relied on the percentage of scalp area affected.

About this clone: Its antigen is not known.

cDNA serving as the sequencing template came from extracted, reverse transcribed RNA. This table comes from immunoSEQ multiplex PCR, and its TCRdb copy is limited to in-frame clones, with some not included. Among 90,000 to 150,000 clones, 53% were seen once, and the ten largest hold around 0.44%. This sample's treatment: oral pan-JAK inhibitor, 5-10 mg twice daily. Whole-study findings and limits: Administration of tofacitinib significantly diminished scalp clonality and expanded CD8+ clones within the top 100. Scalp repertoires also include resident alphabeta T cells from normal skin.

Germline V gene sequence: CDR1 SGHRS, CDR2 YFSETQ. V shed 3 bases, J shed 5 bases, and the junction held 5 bases outside the gene matches. This CDR3 spans 16 amino acids. The receptor's source is a human donor with alopecia areata. The chain recombines TRBV5-1 with TRBJ2-1; 13 nucleotides agree with TRBD2. This material consisted of CD4+ T cells sorted from blood, taken at week 4, from a patient treated with tofacitinib. The CDR3 loop reads CASSWAGTSGNNEQFF. DNA of the CDR3: TGCGCCAGCAGCTGGGCCGGGACTAGCGGGAACAATGAGCAGTTCTTC.